One sample yielded the 30 T cell receptor beta chains listed below, sequenced in a study of shared clonotypes between healthy human individuals. The data were produced by immunoSEQ multiplex PCR, yet TCRdb's version contains in-frame clones alone and is incomplete. The data hold some 1.5 million clones, with approximately 98% observed a single time. Sequenced: naive CD4+ T cells sorted from blood. Subset here: CD45RA+ positively selected. The source is a man younger than 40 in good health.

The chain combines TRBV4-3 with TRBJ2-3; D tentatively reads TRBD1 or TRBD2 (6 bases each). Germline CDR1 LGHNA, CDR2 YSLEER. The V gene lost 2 bases and the J gene lost 4 bases, with 10 bases spanning the gap. This CDR3 has 14 amino acids. The CDR3 region has the DNA TGCGCCAGCAGCCAATCAGGGGACTCAGATACGCAGTATTTT. Its protein product is CASSQSGDSDTQYF.

The V call is TRBV5-4, the J call TRBJ2-7; no clear D. Germline V gives CDR1 SGHNT, CDR2 YYREEE (reference sequence). The CDR3 totals 14 residues. V lost 0 bases to trimming and J lost 0 bases, with 7 bases between them. CDR3 nucleotides: TGTGCCAGCAGCTTGGAGGTCAACTCCTACGAGCAGTACTTC. It codes for CASSLEVNSYEQYF.

The rearrangement joins TRBV10-1 to TRBJ2-2; 10 bases map to TRBD1. CDR1 WNHNN and CDR2 SYGVQD come from the germline V gene (reference sequence). This CDR3 spans 17 amino acids. J was trimmed by 4 bases and V by 1 base; bases with no gene match: 6. The CDR3 sequence is CASSEFRDRGGTGELFF. The DNA for the CDR3 is TGCGCCAGCAGTGAGTTTCGGGACAGGGGAGGCACCGGGGAGCTGTTTTTT.

V usage is TRBV28 and J usage is TRBJ2-1; the match to TRBD2 covers 10 bases. Trimming at V came to 5 bases and at J to 7 bases, leaving 8 bases not matched to a gene. Germline lookup yields CDR1 MDHEN and CDR2 SYDVKM. The length of the CDR3 is 15 residues. CDR3 bases: TGTGCCAGCAGTCCCCAGCGGGAGGGCCATAATGAGCAGTTCTTC. Translating gives CASSPQREGHNEQFF.

The genes are TRBV25-1 and TRBJ2-7, with D uncertain. The V gene's germline CDR1 is MGHDK and CDR2 SYGVNS. This CDR3 has 14 amino acids. Deletions cut 4 bases from V and 3 bases from J, with 13 bases between. DNA for the CDR3: TGTGCCAGCAGTGTAGGGCGACTCCACTACGAGCAGTACTTC. It translates to CASSVGRLHYEQYF.

The V and J genes are TRBV29-1 and TRBJ2-1, with 7 bases identical to TRBD2. CDR1 and CDR2 from the germline V gene are SQVTM and ANQGSEA. CDR3 length: 12 residues. V lost 6 bases and J lost 6; bases outside the gene matches: 5. CDR3 nucleotide sequence: TGCAGCGTCGCCCGGACTAGCAATGAGCAGTTCTTC. Amino acid sequence: CSVARTSNEQFF.

The chain is built from TRBV29-1 and TRBJ2-7; TRBD1 matches 9 bases. Germline trimming cut 7 bases from V and 2 bases from J; bases unmatched to any gene: 9. The CDR3 length is 14 residues. CDR1 is SQVTM and CDR2 is ANQGSEA in the germline V gene. CDR3 in amino acids: CSASGGQGTYEQYF. The CDR3 coding sequence is TGCAGCGCCTCAGGGGGACAGGGAACCTACGAGCAGTACTTC.

The chain recombines TRBV29-1 with TRBJ2-1; 8 bases map to TRBD2. Germline V gene sequence: CDR1 SQVTM, CDR2 ANQGSEA. The CDR3 is 11 amino acids. The J segment lost 6 bases and the V segment lost 6 bases, leaving 1 base of the junction unmatched. CDR3 sequence (DNA): TGCAGCGTACGGGAGGGCAATGAGCAGTTCTTC. This translates into CSVREGNEQFF.

The chain employs TRBV5-4 and TRBJ2-3; maybe TRBD2 (5 bases). V lost 4 bases and J 0 bases, leaving 15 bases between the germline ends. The CDR3 spans 16 residues. Per the germline V gene, CDR1 is SGHNT and CDR2 is YYREEE (reference sequence). The CDR3 DNA reads as TGTGCCAGCAGCGTCAGGTTGCGGACTAGCACAGATACGCAGTATTTT. It codes for CASSVRLRTSTDTQYF.

This chain links TRBV28 with TRBJ2-1; 8 bases agree with TRBD2. Germline loops: CDR1 MDHEN, CDR2 SYDVKM. V lost 8 bases to trimming and J lost 7 bases; unmatched junction nucleotides: 16. The CDR3 contains 16 residues. CDR3: CASVLGGSGRGNEQFF. The CDR3 nucleotides are TGTGCCAGCGTTCTGGGAGGGAGCGGGAGAGGGAATGAGCAGTTCTTC.

The V call is TRBV7-9, the J call TRBJ1-1; D unresolved. Germline V gives CDR1 SEHNR, CDR2 FQNEAQ (reference sequence). CDR3 length equals 11 residues. Between the trimmed V and J ends, which lost 1 base and 11 bases, there was a span of 8 bases. The CDR3 DNA reads as TGTGCCAGCAGCTTAGAACGGGTCGCTTTCTTT. This encodes CASSLERVAFF. The whole variable domain, remainder taken from reference TRBV7-9 and TRBJ1-1, is DTGVSQNPRHKITKRGQNVTFRCDPISEHNRLYWYRQTLGQGPEFLTYFQNEAQLEKSRLLSDRFSAERPKGSFSTLEIQRTEQGDSAMYLCASSLERVAFFGQGTRLTVV.

The V and J genes are TRBV19 and TRBJ1-2; D remains unclear. From germline, CDR1 is LNHDA and CDR2 SQIVND (reference sequence). Trimming took 4 bases from V and 4 from J, leaving 7 bases between them. The CDR3 extends over 12 amino acids. The DNA for the CDR3 is TGTGCCAGTAGTACCGCAGGCTATGGCTACACCTTC. Amino acids: CASSTAGYGYTF. The full variable domain, rest sourced from reference TRBV19 and TRBJ1-2, is DGGITQSPKYLFRKEGQNVTLSCEQNLNHDAMYWYRQDPGQGLRLIYYSQIVNDFQKGDIAEGYSVSREKKESFPLTVTSAQKNPTAFYLCASSTAGYGYTFGSGTRLTVV.

The chain recombines TRBV18 with TRBJ2-1; tentative D call: TRBD2 (6 bases). The CDR3 has 17 amino acids. The V gene's germline CDR1 is KGHSH and CDR2 LQKENI. Trimming stripped 1 base from V and 5 bases from J, with 18 bases between. The CDR3 DNA reads as TGTGCCAGCTCACCACTGGGGACTCAACCAAACCACAATGAGCAGTTCTTC. Translating gives CASSPLGTQPNHNEQFF.

The chain joins TRBV5-4 to TRBJ1-4; 8 bases are a match to TRBD1. V lost 4 bases to trimming and J lost 1 base; unmatched junction nucleotides: 6. Germline V gene sequence: CDR1 SGHNT, CDR2 YYREEE (reference sequence). The CDR3 extends over 16 amino acids. CDR3 sequence reads: CASSRGQGGTNEKLFF. For the CDR3, the DNA is TGTGCCAGCAGCCGCGGACAGGGAGGAACTAATGAAAAACTGTTTTTT.

The chain recombines TRBV4-2 with TRBJ2-7; D is ambiguous. The CDR3 length is 15 residues. The V and J ends lost 0 bases and 4 bases respectively, with 13 bases between them. Germline CDR1 reads LGHNA; CDR2 reads YNFKEQ. CDR3 loop: CASSQDLGVGYEQYF. The CDR3 DNA reads as TGTGCCAGCAGCCAAGATCTTGGGGTGGGTTACGAGCAGTACTTC.

V is TRBV7-8 and J is TRBJ1-3; D is possibly TRBD1 (5 bases). Germline loops: CDR1 SGHVS, CDR2 FQNEAQ. The CDR3 sequence is 13 residues long. The V gene lost 5 bases and the J gene lost 5 bases, with 10 bases spanning the gap. The DNA for the CDR3 is TGTGCCAGCAGCGGGACTCTGAGAAACACCATATATTTT. Its protein is CASSGTLRNTIYF.

Turning to this clone: Germline and junction disagree at one end, which may indicate a read error. This chain's CDR3 is CASSFGPTSDEQYF. The CDR3 DNA reads TGTGCCAGCAGCTTCGGCCCCACCTCCGACGAGCAGTACTTC. The chain uses TRBV7-6 and TRBJ2-7; D unresolved. This CDR3 is built from 14 residues. Germline CDR1 is SGHVS and CDR2 is FNYEAQ.

The chain couples TRBV5-4 to TRBJ2-1, with TRBD2 matching 8 bases. The CDR3 totals 20 residues. From germline, CDR1 is SGHNT and CDR2 YYREEE (reference sequence). The junction had 22 bases not matched to a gene; V was cut back by 4 bases and J by 4 bases. CDR3 sequence: CASSATVSYGDSGVYNEQFF. CDR3 DNA: TGTGCCAGCAGCGCGACAGTTTCGTACGGGGATAGCGGGGTATACAATGAGCAGTTCTTC.

The genes are TRBV2 and TRBJ2-3; no clear D gene. The CDR3 spans 12 residues. Per the germline V gene, CDR1 is SNHLY and CDR2 is FYNNEI. Trimming cost V 7 bases and J 6 bases, with 11 bases left between them. The CDR3 protein is CASNLGVDTQYF. The CDR3 DNA reads TGTGCCAGCAACCTTGGAGTGGATACGCAGTATTTT.

The chain links TRBV7-9 to TRBJ2-7; TRBD1 agrees at 7 bases. Trimming took 5 bases from V and 1 from J; bases not matched to a gene: 5. Looked up from germline, CDR1 is SEHNR and CDR2 is FQNEAQ (reference sequence). The CDR3 is 14 amino acids. The CDR3 spells CASSPWDSSYEQYF. The CDR3 region has the DNA TGTGCCAGCAGCCCCTGGGACAGTTCCTACGAGCAGTACTTC.

V usage is TRBV5-1 and J usage is TRBJ2-6, with 16 bases aligning to TRBD2. The CDR3 spans 19 residues. CDR1 SGHRS and CDR2 YFSETQ come from the germline V gene. V was clipped by 3 bases and J by 1 base; unmatched bases: 4. The DNA of the CDR3 is TGCGCCAGCAGCTGGGGACTAGCGGGAGGGCCTTCTGGGGCCAACGTCCTGACTTTC. It specifies CASSWGLAGGPSGANVLTF.

The gene calls are TRBV6-4 and TRBJ2-2, with no clear D. Trimming took 9 bases from V and 6 from J, leaving 17 bases between them. This CDR3 comprises 14 residues. Germline CDR1 is MRHNA and CDR2 is SNTAGT. The CDR3 sequence is CASGKGPLAGELFF. The CDR3 coding sequence is TGTGCCAGTGGGAAAGGGCCGCTAGCCGGGGAGCTGTTTTTT.

This clone was detected only once. The chain recombines TRBV28 with TRBJ2-7; maybe TRBD2 (6 bases). The V and J ends lost 6 bases and 2 bases respectively, with 17 bases between them. This CDR3 is built from 15 residues. The germline CDR1 and CDR2 sequences are MDHEN and SYDVKM. DNA of the CDR3: TGTGCCAGCAGCACGGCACGCGGACTAACCTACGAGCAGTACTTC. Protein product: CASSTARGLTYEQYF.

V is TRBV28 and J is TRBJ1-2; the D gene is possibly TRBD1 (6 bases). Trimming pared 4 bases from V and 4 bases from J, leaving 10 bases between. CDR3 size: 13 residues. Germline CDR1 reads MDHEN; CDR2 reads SYDVKM. The CDR3 nucleotides read TGTGCCAGCAGTTCAGGGGCTGGCTATGGCTACACCTTC. This sequence encodes CASSSGAGYGYTF.

The chain is built from TRBV29-1 and TRBJ2-1; the match to TRBD2 covers 9 bases. The ends lost 6 bases at V and 7 bases at J; junction bases unmatched: 7. This CDR3 has 13 amino acids. From germline, CDR1 is SQVTM and CDR2 ANQGSEA. CDR3 amino acids: CSVGGLALNEQFF. The DNA of the CDR3 is TGCAGCGTGGGGGGACTAGCCTTAAATGAGCAGTTCTTC.

The chain joins TRBV5-8 to TRBJ1-4, with a weak D call TRBD1 (6 bases). Germline loops: CDR1 SGHTS, CDR2 YDEGEE. The CDR3 loop spans 18 amino acids. Trimming left V 2 bases short and J 3 bases short, with 20 bases between. In DNA form, the CDR3 reads TGTGCCAGCAGCTTCCAGTTTGGGGTAGCAGGGGCTAATGAAAAACTGTTTTTT. It translates to CASSFQFGVAGANEKLFF.

The chain links TRBV19 to TRBJ2-1, with D possibly being TRBD1 (5 bases). CDR1 is LNHDA, CDR2 SQIVND, per germline (reference sequence). CDR3 length: 12 residues. Trimming pared 7 bases from V and 12 bases from J, leaving 16 bases between. The CDR3 DNA is TGTGCCAGTAATGTAGGGGCGGCGGCGCAGTTCTTC. Protein product: CASNVGAAAQFF.

This chain uses TRBV7-9 with TRBJ2-5, with a weak D call TRBD2 (6 bases). The germline V gene encodes CDR1 SEHNR and CDR2 FQNEAQ (reference sequence). The CDR3 is 15 residues long. Between the trimmed V and J ends, which lost 1 base and 5 bases, there was a span of 14 bases. Here the CDR3 DNA reads TGTGCCAGCAGCTTAGAAGCGGGCCTAGGGGAGACCCAGTACTTC. It translates to CASSLEAGLGETQYF.

The DNA for the CDR3 is TGTGCCAGCATCCCGCTGGGGGGCCTGGCAGATACGCAGTATTTT. It yields the protein CASIPLGGLADTQYF. V and J are TRBV5-5 and TRBJ2-3; D assignment may be TRBD1 or TRBD2 (6 bases each). CDR3 length equals 15 residues. Germline V gives CDR1 SGHKS, CDR2 YYEKEE (reference sequence). Trimming stripped 6 bases from V and 4 bases from J, with 18 bases between.

The chain links TRBV7-9 to TRBJ2-1; D possibly corresponds to TRBD2 (5 bases). The germline V gene has CDR1 SEHNR and CDR2 FQNEAQ (reference sequence). The CDR3 is 14 amino acids. Trimming shortened V by 7 bases and J by 4 bases, and 14 bases separated the two germline ends. The CDR3 sequence is CASTPGRSYNEQFF. The CDR3 region has the DNA TGTGCCAGCACCCCGGGGAGATCTTACAATGAGCAGTTCTTC.